This T cell receptor (beta chain) is from a study of neoadjuvant anti-PD-1 for oral cavity cancer. For the study at large: Before surgery, most patients got three to four biweekly 3 mg/kg nivolumab doses.

The time point: after neoadjuvant nivolumab, at surgical resection. Analysis of PBMCs was direct, with no culture step. TCRdb keeps only in-frame clones here, not all; method: immunoSEQ multiplex PCR. The sample yields 14,000 or so clones, roughly 70% seen once. There are 15 residues in the CDR3. Germline V gene data show CDR1 as MNHNS and CDR2 as SASEGT. Unmatched junction bases numbered 7, after V lost 1 base and J lost 7 bases. V and J are TRBV6-1 and TRBJ2-1; 7 nucleotides line up with TRBD2. This receptor was identified in a person aged 40 to 85 with oral cavity squamous cell carcinoma. The material was PBMCs, obtained after nivolumab (anti-PD-1) treatment. CDR3 DNA sequence: TGTGCCAGCAGTGAAGGCTTGCGGGAGATTAATGAGCAGTTCTTC. This translates into CASSEGLREINEQFF.